This T cell receptor (beta chain) derives from a study of T cells after yellow fever vaccination. In the study overall: Investigators sorted EM, EMRA, CM and Tscm memory subsets, relying on CD3, CD45RA, CCR7 and CD95.

Losses at the gene ends were 6 bases for V and 6 bases for J; bases not matched to a gene: 10. The CDR3 totals 15 residues. Germline V gives CDR1 MDHEN, CDR2 SYDVKM. Findings and limits, study-wide: Repertoires sorted by FACS could include abundant clonotypes that are contaminants from the bulk population.

This clonotype was seen ten or more times. TCRdb recomputed calls from the 5' RACE reads with MiXCR, one row per CDR3 protein. The data show more than 25,000 distinct CDR3 sequences, approximately 6.5% seen once. The sample in question was PBMCs, either bulk or a sorted T-cell subset (CD4+, CD8+, memory, or dextramer-sorted; not recorded which), obtained on the day of the yellow fever booster vaccination. The sequence was obtained from a man aged 25 to 40 who received the YFV17D yellow fever vaccine. The chain carries TRBV28 and TRBJ2-1; 8 bases are a match to TRBD2. CDR3 in amino acids: CASRGGSAGANEQFF. The CDR3 nucleotides read TGTGCCAGCAGGGGAGGTTCAGCGGGAGCCAATGAGCAGTTCTTC.